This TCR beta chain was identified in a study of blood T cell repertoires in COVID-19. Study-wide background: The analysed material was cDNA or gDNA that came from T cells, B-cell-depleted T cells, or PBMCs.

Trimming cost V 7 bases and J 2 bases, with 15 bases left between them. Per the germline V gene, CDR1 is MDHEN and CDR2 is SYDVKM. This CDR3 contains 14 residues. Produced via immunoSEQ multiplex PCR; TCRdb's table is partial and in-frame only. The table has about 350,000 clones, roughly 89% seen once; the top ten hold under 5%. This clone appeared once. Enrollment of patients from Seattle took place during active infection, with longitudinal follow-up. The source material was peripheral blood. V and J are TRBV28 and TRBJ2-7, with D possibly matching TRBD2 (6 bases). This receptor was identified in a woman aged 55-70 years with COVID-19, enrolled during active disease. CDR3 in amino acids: CASTGKWGAYEQYF. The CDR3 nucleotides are TGTGCCAGCACCGGAAAATGGGGGGCCTACGAGCAGTACTTC.